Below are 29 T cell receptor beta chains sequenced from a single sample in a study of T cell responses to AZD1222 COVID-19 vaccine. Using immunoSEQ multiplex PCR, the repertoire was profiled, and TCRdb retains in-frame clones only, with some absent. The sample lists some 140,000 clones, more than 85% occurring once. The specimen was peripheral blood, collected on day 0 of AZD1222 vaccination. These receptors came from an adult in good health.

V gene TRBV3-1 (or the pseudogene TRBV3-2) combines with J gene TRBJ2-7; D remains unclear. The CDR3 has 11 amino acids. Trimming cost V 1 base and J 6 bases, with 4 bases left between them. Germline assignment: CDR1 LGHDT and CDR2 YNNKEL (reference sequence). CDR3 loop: CASSQGGEQYF. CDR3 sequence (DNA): TGTGCCAGCAGCCAAGGAGGCGAGCAGTACTTC.

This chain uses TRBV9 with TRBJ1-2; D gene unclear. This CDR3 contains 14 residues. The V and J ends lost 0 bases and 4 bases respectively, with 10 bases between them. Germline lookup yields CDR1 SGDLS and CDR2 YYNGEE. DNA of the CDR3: TGTGCCAGCAGCGTAGGTGTCAAGGGCTATGGCTACACCTTC. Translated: CASSVGVKGYGYTF. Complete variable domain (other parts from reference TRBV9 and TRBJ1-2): DSGVTQTPKHLITATGQRVTLRCSPRSGDLSVYWYQQSLDQGLQFLIQYYNGEERAKGNILERFSAQQFPDLHSELNLSSLELGDSALYFCASSVGVKGYGYTFGSGTRLTVV.

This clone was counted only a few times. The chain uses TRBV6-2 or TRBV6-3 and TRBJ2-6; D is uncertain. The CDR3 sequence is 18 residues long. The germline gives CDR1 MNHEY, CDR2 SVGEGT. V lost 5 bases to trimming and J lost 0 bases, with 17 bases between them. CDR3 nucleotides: TGTGCCAGCAGTGCCGGGTGGCCAGAGAGCTCTGGGGCCAACGTCCTGACTTTC. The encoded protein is CASSAGWPESSGANVLTF.

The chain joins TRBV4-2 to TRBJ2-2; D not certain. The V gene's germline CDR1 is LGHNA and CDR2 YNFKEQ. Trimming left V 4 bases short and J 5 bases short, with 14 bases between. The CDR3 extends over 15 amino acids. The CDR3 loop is CASSPEQRTTGELFF. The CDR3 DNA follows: TGTGCCAGCAGCCCGGAACAACGAACAACCGGGGAGCTGTTTTTT.

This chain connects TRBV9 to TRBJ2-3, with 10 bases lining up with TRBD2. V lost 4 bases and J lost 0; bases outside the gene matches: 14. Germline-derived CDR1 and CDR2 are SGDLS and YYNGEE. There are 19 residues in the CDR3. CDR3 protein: CASSPTPRLSGRSTDTQYF. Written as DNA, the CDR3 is TGTGCCAGCAGCCCGACCCCTCGACTTAGCGGGAGGAGCACAGATACGCAGTATTTT.

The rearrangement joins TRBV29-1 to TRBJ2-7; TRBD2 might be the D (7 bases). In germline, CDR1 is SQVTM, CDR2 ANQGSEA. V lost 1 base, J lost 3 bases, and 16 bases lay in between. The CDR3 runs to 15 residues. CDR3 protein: CSVEVTGGRFYEQYF. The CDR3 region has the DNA TGCAGCGTTGAAGTCACGGGGGGCCGATTCTACGAGCAGTACTTC.

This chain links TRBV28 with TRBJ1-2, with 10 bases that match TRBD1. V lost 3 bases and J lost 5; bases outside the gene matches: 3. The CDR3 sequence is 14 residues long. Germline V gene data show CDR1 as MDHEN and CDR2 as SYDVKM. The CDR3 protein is CASSFGTGVYGYTF. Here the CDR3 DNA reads TGTGCCAGCAGTTTCGGGACAGGGGTGTATGGCTACACCTTC.

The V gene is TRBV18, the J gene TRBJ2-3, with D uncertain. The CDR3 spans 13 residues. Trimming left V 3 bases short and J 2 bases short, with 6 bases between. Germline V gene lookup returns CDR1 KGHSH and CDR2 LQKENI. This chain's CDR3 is CASSPLTTDTQYF. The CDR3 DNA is TGTGCCAGCTCACCCTTAACCACAGATACGCAGTATTTT.

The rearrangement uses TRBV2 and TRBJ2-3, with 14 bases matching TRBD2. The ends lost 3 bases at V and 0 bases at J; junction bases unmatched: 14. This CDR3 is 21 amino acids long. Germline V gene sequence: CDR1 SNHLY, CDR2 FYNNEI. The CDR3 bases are TGTGCCAGCAGTGAGGATGTGGGACTAGCGGGAGAAAAGTGGAGCACAGATACGCAGTATTTT. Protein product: CASSEDVGLAGEKWSTDTQYF.

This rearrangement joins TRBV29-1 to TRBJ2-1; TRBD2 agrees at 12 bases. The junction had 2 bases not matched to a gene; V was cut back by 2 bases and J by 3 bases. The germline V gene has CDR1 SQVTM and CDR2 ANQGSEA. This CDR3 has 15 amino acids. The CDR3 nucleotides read TGCAGCGTTGAACTAGCGGGAGGGGTCTACAATGAGCAGTTCTTC. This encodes CSVELAGGVYNEQFF.

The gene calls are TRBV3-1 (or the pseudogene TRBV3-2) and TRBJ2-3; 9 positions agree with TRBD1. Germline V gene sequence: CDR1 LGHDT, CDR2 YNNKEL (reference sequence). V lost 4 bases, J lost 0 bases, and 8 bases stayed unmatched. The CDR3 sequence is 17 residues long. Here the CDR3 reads CASSRPNRGPSTDTQYF. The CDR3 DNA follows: TGTGCCAGCAGCCGACCTAACAGGGGGCCCAGCACAGATACGCAGTATTTT.

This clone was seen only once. This CDR3 reads CASSENNYGYTF. In DNA, the CDR3 is TGTGCCAGCAGTGAAAACAACTATGGCTACACCTTC. The chain employs TRBV2 and TRBJ1-2; D gene unclear. The CDR3 loop spans 12 amino acids. V gave up 2 bases and J gave up 2 bases, with 3 bases separating them. CDR1 and CDR2 from the germline V gene are SNHLY and FYNNEI.

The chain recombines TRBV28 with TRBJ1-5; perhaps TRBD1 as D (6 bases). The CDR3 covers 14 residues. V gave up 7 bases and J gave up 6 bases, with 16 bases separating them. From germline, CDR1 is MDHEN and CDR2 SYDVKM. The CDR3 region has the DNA TGTGCCAGCAACAGGGCGGGTTCCAGTCAGCCCCAGCATTTT. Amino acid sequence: CASNRAGSSQPQHF.

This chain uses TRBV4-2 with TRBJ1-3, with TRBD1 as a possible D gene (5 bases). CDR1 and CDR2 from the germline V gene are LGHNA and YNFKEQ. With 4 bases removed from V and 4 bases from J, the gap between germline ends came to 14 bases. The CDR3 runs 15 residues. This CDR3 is CASSPAGGAGNTIYF. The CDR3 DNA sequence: TGTGCCAGCAGCCCCGCTGGAGGGGCCGGAAACACCATATATTTT.

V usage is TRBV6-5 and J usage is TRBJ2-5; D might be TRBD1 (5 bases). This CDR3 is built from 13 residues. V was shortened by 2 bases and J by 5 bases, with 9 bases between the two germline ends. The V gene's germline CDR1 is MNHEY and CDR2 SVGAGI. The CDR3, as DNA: TGTGCCAGCAGTTACGGACAAGGGGAGACCCAGTACTTC. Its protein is CASSYGQGETQYF.

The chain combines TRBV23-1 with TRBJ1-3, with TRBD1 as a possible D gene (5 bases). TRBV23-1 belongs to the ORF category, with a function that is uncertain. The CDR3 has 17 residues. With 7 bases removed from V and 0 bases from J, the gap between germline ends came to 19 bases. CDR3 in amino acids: CASTNSTRGSSGNTIYF. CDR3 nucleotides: TGCGCCAGCACCAACTCAACTCGGGGGAGCTCTGGAAACACCATATATTTT.

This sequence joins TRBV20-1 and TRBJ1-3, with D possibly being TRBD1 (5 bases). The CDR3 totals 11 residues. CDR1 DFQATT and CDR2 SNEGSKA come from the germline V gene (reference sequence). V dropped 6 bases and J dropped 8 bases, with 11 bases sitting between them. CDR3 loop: CSAQAGDTIYF. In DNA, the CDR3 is TGCAGTGCGCAAGCGGGGGACACCATATATTTT.

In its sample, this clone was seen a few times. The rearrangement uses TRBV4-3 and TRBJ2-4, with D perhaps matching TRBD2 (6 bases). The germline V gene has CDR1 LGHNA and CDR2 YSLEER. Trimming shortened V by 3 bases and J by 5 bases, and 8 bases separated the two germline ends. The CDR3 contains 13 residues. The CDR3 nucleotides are TGCGCCAGCAGCCATTGGGGGGAAAACATTCAGTACTTC. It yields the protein CASSHWGENIQYF.

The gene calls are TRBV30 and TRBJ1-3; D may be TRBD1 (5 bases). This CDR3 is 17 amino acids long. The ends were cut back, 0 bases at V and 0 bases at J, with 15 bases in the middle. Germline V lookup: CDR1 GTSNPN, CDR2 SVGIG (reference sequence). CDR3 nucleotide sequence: TGTGCCTGGAGTGTACGAGGGACCCTGCTCTCTGGAAACACCATATATTTT. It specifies CAWSVRGTLLSGNTIYF.

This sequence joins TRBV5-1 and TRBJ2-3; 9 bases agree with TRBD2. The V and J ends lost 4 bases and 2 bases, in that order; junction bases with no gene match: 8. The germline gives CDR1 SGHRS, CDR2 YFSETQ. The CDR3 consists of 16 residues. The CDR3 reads CASSRLAGGPTDTQYF. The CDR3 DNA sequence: TGCGCCAGCAGCCGCCTGGCGGGAGGGCCCACAGATACGCAGTATTTT. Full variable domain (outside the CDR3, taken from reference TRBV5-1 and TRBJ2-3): KAGVTQTPRYLIKTRGQQVTLSCSPISGHRSVSWYQQTPGQGLQFLFEYFSETQRNKGNFPGRFSGRQFSNSRSEMNVSTLELGDSALYLCASSRLAGGPTDTQYFGPGTRLTVL.

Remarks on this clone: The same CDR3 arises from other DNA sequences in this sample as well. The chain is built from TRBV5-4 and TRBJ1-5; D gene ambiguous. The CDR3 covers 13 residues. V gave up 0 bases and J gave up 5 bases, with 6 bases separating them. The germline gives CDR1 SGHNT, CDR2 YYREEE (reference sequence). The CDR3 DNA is TGTGCCAGCAGCTTGGGCCGGGATCAGCCCCAGCATTTT. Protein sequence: CASSLGRDQPQHF. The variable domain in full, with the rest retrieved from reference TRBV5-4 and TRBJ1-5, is ETGVTQSPTHLIKTRGQQVTLRCSSQSGHNTVSWYQQALGQGPQFIFQYYREEENGRGNFPPRFSGLQFPNYSSELNVNALELDDSALYLCASSLGRDQPQHFGDGTRLSIL.

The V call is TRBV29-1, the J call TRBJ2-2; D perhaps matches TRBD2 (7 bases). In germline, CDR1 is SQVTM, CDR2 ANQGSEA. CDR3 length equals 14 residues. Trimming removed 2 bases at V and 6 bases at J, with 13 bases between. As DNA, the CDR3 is TGCAGCGTTGAACGTGGGAGGGGGTCCGGGGAGCTGTTTTTT. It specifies CSVERGRGSGELFF.

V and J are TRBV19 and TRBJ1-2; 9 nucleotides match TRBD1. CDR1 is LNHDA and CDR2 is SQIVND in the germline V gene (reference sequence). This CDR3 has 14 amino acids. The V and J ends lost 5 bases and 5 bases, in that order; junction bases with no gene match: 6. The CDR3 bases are TGTGCCAGTAGTCGGGACAGGGTTCAATATGGCTACACCTTC. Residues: CASSRDRVQYGYTF.

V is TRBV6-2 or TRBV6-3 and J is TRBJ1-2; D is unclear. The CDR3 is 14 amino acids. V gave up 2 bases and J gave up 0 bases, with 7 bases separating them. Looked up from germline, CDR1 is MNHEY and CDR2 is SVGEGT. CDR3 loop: CASSYGTTNYGYTF. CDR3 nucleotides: TGTGCCAGCAGTTACGGAACAACTAACTATGGCTACACCTTC.

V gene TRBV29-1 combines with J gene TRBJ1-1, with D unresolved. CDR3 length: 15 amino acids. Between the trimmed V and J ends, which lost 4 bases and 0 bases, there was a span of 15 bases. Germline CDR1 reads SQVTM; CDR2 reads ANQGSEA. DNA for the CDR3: TGCAGCGTTGTGGGCAAGGAGGGAATGAACACTGAAGCTTTCTTT. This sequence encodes CSVVGKEGMNTEAFF. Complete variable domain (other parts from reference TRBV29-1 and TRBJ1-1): SAVISQKPSRDICQRGTSLTIQCQVDSQVTMMFWYRQQPGQSLTLIATANQGSEATYESGFVIDKFPISRPNLTFSTLTVSNMSPEDSSIYLCSVVGKEGMNTEAFFGQGTRLTVV.

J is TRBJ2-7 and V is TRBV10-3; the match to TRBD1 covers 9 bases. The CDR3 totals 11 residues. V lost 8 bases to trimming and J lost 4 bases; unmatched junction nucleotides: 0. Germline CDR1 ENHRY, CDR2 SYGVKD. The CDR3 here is CAIGQGYEQYF. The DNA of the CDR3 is TGTGCCATCGGACAGGGGTACGAGCAGTACTTC.

The CDR3: CASSPRQGTYEQYF. The CDR3 DNA reads TGTGCCAGCAGTCCTCGACAGGGGACCTACGAGCAGTACTTC. The rearrangement joins TRBV25-1 to TRBJ2-7; 8 bases are a match to TRBD1. Per the germline V gene, CDR1 is MGHDK and CDR2 is SYGVNS. The CDR3 length is 14 residues. V gave up 5 bases and J gave up 2 bases; unmatched junction bases: 5.

This CDR3 reads CASSIVPYLRSNQPQHF. In nucleotides, the CDR3 is TGTGCCAGTAGTATAGTACCGTACCTCAGGAGCAATCAGCCCCAGCATTTT. The chain employs TRBV19 and TRBJ1-5, with D unclear. Trimming took off 1 base at V and 1 base at J, with 14 bases between the two ends. The CDR3 is made up of 17 amino acids. The germline V gene has CDR1 LNHDA and CDR2 SQIVND (reference sequence).

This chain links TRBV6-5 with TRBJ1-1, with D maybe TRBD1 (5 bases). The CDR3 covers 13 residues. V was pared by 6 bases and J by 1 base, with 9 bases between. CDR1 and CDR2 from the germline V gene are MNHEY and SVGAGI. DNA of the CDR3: TGTGCCAGCAGCGCCGACAGGAACACTGAAGCTTTCTTT. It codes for CASSADRNTEAFF.